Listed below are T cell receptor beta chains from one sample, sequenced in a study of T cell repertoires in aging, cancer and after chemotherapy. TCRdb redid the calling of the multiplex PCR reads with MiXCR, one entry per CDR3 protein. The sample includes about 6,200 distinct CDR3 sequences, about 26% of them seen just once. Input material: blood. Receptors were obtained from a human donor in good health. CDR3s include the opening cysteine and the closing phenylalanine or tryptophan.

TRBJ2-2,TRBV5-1,CASSSGTAKNTGELFF
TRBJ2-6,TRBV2,CASSLGHSGGANVLTF
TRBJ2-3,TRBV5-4,CASSPDGTSGAFTQYF
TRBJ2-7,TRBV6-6,CASSVLGRAYEQYF
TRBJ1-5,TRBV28,CASSRQRGTPNQPQHF
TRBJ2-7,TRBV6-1,CASSEIPQLYEQYF
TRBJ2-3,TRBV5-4,CASSEGQGIRIISDTQYF
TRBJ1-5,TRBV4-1,CASSQGLGGQPQHF
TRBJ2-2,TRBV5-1,CASSLDGRANTGELFF
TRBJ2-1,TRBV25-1,CASNTMGGNEQFF
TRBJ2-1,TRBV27,CASSLRTGNEQFF
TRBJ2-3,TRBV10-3,CAISEPELAGVTLSGRDTQYF
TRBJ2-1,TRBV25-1,CASSPLASGGEQFF
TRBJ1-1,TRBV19,CASRRTFEAFF
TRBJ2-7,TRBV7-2,CASSLDKTGNEQYF
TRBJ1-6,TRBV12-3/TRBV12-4,CASSSTGGGSPLHF
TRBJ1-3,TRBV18,CASSTGQPPINSGNTIYF
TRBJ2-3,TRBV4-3,CASSQELAGGPDTQYF
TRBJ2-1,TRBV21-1,CASKRDPLGYNEQFF
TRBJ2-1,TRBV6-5,CASTREGEQFF
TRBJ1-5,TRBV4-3,CASSKTYSNQPQHF
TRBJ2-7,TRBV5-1,CASSLGQGKSEQYF
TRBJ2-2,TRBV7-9,CASSLPGGTGELFF
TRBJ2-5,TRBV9,CASSVQGRQETQYF
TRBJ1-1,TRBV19,CASSIDFMNTEAFF
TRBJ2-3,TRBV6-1,CASSDRVATDTQYF
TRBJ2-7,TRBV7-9,CASSSTSGSSYEQYF
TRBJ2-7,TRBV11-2,CASSLERWAEYF
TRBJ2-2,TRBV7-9,CASGPLGQPNTGELFF
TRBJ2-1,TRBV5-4,CASSLKGWDEQFF
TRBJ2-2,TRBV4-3,CASSRDPTGPGELFF
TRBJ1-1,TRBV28,CASRFAAGRGAFF
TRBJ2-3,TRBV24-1,CATSDEGQGNTDTQYF
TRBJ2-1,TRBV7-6,CASSLAPGDEQFF
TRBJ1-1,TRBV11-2,CASSQKGSTEAFF
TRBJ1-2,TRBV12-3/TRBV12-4,CASSLGGPTYGYTF
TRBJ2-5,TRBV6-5,CASSTTAGAQETQYF
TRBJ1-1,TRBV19,CASSMQGNTEAFF
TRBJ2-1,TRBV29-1,CSVSYNEQFF
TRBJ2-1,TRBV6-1,CASSSRGDSYNEQFF
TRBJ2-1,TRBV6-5,CASSYSNEQFF
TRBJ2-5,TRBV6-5,CASGRGLGKETQYF
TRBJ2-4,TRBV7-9,CASSYRGWSKNIQYF
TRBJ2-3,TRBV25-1,CASGSGQGATDTQYF